This T cell receptor beta chain was obtained from a study of shared clonotypes between healthy human individuals. Broader study findings: The diversity represented, both genetic and in exposure history, was limited by few donors.

Some clones are missing from TCRdb's copy, which holds only in-frame ones; the method was immunoSEQ multiplex PCR. The repertoire holds 2 million to 2.5 million clones, with almost 96% as singletons. A word on this clone: Its antigen remains unidentified.

Between the trimmed V and J ends, which lost 4 bases and 4 bases, there was a span of 15 bases. CDR3 length: 15 amino acids. Germline assignment: CDR1 SGHDT and CDR2 YYEEEE. This chain connects TRBV5-6 to TRBJ1-5; no clear D gene. The receptor was derived from a man aged 18-30 years in good health. Material: naive CD4+ T cells sorted from blood. The subset was: CD45RA+ positively selected. CDR3 nucleotide sequence: TGTGCCAGCAGCCTAACGGGAGAGGGAAATCAGCCCCAGCATTTT. Its protein product is CASSLTGEGNQPQHF.